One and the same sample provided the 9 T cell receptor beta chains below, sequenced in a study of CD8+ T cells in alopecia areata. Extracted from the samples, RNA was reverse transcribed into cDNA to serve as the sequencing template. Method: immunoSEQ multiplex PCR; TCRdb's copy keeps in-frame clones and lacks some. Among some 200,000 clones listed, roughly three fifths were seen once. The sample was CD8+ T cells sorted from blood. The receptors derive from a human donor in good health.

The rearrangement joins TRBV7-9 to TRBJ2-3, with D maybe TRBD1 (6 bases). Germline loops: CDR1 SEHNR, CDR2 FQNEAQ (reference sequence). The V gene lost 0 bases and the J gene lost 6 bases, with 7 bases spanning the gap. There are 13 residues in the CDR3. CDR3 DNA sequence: TGTGCCAGCAGCTTAGCACAGGGCGATACGCAGTATTTT. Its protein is CASSLAQGDTQYF.

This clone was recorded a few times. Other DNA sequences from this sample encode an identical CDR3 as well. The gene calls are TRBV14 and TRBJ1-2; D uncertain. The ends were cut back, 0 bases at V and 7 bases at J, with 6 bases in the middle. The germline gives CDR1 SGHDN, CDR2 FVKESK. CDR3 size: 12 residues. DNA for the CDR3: TGTGCCAGCAGCCAAGAAGGGCGTGGCTACACCTTC. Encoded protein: CASSQEGRGYTF.

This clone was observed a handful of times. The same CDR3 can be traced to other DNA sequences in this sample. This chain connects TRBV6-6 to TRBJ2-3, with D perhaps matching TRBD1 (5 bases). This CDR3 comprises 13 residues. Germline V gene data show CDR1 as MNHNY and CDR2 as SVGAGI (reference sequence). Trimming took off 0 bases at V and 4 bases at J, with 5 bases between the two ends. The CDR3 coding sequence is TGTGCCAGCAGTTACTCAGGGGCAGATACGCAGTATTTT. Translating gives CASSYSGADTQYF.

The CDR3 here is CASSLEGTSGQETQYF. Written as DNA, the CDR3 is TGTGCCAGCAGCTTAGAGGGGACTAGCGGGCAAGAGACCCAGTACTTC. The gene calls are TRBV11-2 and TRBJ2-5; 12 bases align to TRBD2. J gave up 2 bases and V 0 bases, and 1 base lay outside the gene matches. Germline V CDR1 and CDR2: SGHAT, FQNNGV. The CDR3 loop spans 16 amino acids.

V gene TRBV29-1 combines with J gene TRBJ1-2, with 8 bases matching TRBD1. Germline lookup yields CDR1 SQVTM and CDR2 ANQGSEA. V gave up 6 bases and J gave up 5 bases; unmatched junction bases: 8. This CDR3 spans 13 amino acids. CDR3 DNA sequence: TGCAGCGTACTCTTGACAGGGGTTTATGGCTACACCTTC. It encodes CSVLLTGVYGYTF.

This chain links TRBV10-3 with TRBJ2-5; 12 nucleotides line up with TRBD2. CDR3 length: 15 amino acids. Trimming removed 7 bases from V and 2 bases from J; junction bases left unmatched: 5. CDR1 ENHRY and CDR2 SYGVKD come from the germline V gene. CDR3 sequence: CAITPSGGGQETQYF. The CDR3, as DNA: TGTGCCATCACCCCTAGCGGGGGGGGACAAGAGACCCAGTACTTC.

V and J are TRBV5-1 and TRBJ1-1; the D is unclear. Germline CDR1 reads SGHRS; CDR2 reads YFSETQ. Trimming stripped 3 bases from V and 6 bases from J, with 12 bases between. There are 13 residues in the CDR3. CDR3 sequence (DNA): TGCGCCAGCAGCTACCCGGGTGGCGCTGAAGCTTTCTTT. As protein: CASSYPGGAEAFF.

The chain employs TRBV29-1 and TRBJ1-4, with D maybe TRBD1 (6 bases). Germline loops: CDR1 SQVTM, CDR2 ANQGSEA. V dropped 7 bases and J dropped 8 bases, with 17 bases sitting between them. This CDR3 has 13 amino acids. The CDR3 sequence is CSGRTGLEEKLFF. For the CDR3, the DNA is TGCAGCGGACGAACAGGGTTAGAGGAAAAACTGTTTTTT.

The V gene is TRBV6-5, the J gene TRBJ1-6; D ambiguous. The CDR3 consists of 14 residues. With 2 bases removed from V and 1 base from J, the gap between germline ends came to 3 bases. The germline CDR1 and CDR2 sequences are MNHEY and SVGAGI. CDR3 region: CASSYGSYNSPLHF. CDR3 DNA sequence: TGTGCCAGCAGTTACGGATCCTATAATTCACCCCTCCACTTT.